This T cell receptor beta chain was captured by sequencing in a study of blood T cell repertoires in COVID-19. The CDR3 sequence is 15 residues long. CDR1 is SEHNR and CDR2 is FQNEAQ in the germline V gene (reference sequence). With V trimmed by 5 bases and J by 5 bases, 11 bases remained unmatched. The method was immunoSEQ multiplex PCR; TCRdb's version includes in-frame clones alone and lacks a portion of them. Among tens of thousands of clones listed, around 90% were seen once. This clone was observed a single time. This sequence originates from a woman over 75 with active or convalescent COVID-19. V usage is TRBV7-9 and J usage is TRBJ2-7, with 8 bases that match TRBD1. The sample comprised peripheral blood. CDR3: CASSSWAGGINEQYF. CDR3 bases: TGTGCCAGCAGCAGTTGGGCAGGGGGCATCAACGAGCAGTACTTC.